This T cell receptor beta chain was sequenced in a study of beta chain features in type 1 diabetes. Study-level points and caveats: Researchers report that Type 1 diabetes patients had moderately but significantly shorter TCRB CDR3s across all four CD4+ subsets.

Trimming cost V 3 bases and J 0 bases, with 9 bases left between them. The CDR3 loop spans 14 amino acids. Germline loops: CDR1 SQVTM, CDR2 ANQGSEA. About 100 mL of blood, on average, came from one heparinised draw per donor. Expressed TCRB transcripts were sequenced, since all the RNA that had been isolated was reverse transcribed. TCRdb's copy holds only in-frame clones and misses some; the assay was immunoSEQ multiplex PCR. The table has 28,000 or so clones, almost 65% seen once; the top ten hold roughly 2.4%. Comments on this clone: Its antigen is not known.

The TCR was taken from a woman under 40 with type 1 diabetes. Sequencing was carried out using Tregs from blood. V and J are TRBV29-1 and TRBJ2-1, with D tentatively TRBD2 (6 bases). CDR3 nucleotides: TGCAGCGTTGATAGCGGATACTCCTACAATGAGCAGTTCTTC. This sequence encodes CSVDSGYSYNEQFF.